Listed below are T cell receptor beta chains from one sample, sequenced in a study of T cell changes during pregnancy in multiple sclerosis. Sequencing was performed with immunoSEQ multiplex PCR; in TCRdb, only in-frame clones are kept and a portion is missing. The table shows 30,000 to 45,000 clones, with around 90% occurring only once. Source: CD4+ T cells from peripheral blood mononuclear cells, taken in the third trimester of pregnancy. All receptors derive from a female donor with multiple sclerosis, enrolled in a pregnancy study. Both conserved end residues are part of each CDR3. The D gene is left open where the match is weak. Clone size appears in some rows only: once, few, many, or a class for an expanded clone.

j_call clone_size v_call d_call cdr3_nt cdr3_aa
TRBJ2-7 . TRBV2 . TGTGCCAGCAGTGAATATAGGAGCAGGGGCTACGAGCAGTACTTC CASSEYRSRGYEQYF
TRBJ2-3 . TRBV15 TRBD1 TGTGCCACCAGCAGGGACAAATTCGGACAGGGAAGCACAGATACGCAGTATTTT CATSRDKFGQGSTDTQYF
TRBJ1-5 . TRBV5-5 TRBD1 TGTGCCAGCAGCTTGAAGGGGGCTGGTCAGCCCCAGCATTTT CASSLKGAGQPQHF
TRBJ2-4 . TRBV6-5 . TGTGCCAGCAGTTATGGGCGGGGACGAGAGCACATTCAGTACTTC CASSYGRGREHIQYF
TRBJ2-1 once TRBV30 TRBD2 TGTGCCTGGATTCGCGGGAGCCCTTCACCCTCGGTGTCCTCCTACAATGAGCAGTTCTTC CAWIRGSPSPSVSSYNEQFF
TRBJ1-2 . TRBV19 . TGTGCCAGTAGCGAGAGGTATGGCTACACCTTC CASSERYGYTF
TRBJ1-2 few TRBV5-6 TRBD1 TGTGCCAGCAGCTTGTTCGGCCAGACAGGGGGCGAAATTGGTGGCTACACCTTC CASSLFGQTGGEIGGYTF
TRBJ2-6 . TRBV5-6 . TGTGCCAGCAGCTTGCGGGTCTCTGGGGCCAACGTCCTGACTTTC CASSLRVSGANVLTF
TRBJ2-3 . TRBV9 TRBD1 TGTGCCAGCAGCGTAGTGATGGGACAGGGGGCAGATACGCAGTATTTT CASSVVMGQGADTQYF
TRBJ1-1 once TRBV7-2 TRBD1 TGTGCCAGCAGCTCGCTGACAGGGACGAACACTGAAGCTTTCTTT CASSSLTGTNTEAFF
TRBJ1-2 . TRBV27 TRBD1 TGTGCCAGCAGTTTATTGGTTAGGACAGGAGCTATTCCCTCTGCTGGCTACACCTTC CASSLLVRTGAIPSAGYTF
TRBJ2-2 . TRBV7-8 TRBD1 TGTGCCAGCAGCGCTGACAGGGGGCTTACCGGGGAGCTGTTTTTT CASSADRGLTGELFF
TRBJ2-3 once TRBV5-5 . TGTGCCAGCAGCTTCTCTAGCACAGATACGCAGTATTTT CASSFSSTDTQYF
TRBJ2-1 . TRBV7-9 TRBD2 TGTGCCACGGGGGGGGGCCCACGTCGCTCAAATGAGCAGTTCTTC CATGGGPRRSNEQFF
TRBJ2-5 . TRBV5-1 TRBD2 TGCGCCAGCAGCTTGCCCAGCGGGAGCCCCCAAGAGACCCAGTACTTC CASSLPSGSPQETQYF
TRBJ1-2 . TRBV19 TRBD1 TGTGCCAGTAGTCGTCCGACAGGGGCGCAAAGTGGCTACACCTTC CASSRPTGAQSGYTF
TRBJ1-1 . TRBV9 TRBD1 TGTGCCAGCAGCGTAGATTACAGGGGCACTGAAGCTTTCTTT CASSVDYRGTEAFF
TRBJ1-1 . TRBV7-2 TRBD1 TGTGCCAGCAGCTACCAACTCGGGACAGCGAACACTGAAGCTTTCTTT CASSYQLGTANTEAFF
TRBJ1-4 . TRBV29-1 . TGCAGCGTCCGCGACACCCTTAGGGAAAAACTGTTTTTT CSVRDTLREKLFF
TRBJ2-5 . TRBV5-1 . TGCGCCAGCAGCTTGGAACAGGGTTTTGGGACCCAGTACTTC CASSLEQGFGTQYF